These T cell receptor beta chains were read from a single sample in a study of shared clonotypes between healthy human individuals. The protocol was immunoSEQ multiplex PCR, while the TCRdb copy is restricted to in-frame clones and leaves out a portion. The top ten hold about 0.13% of the sample, which has a few million clones, roughly nine tenths seen once. The sequencing input was naive CD4+ T cells sorted from blood. These receptors came from a man aged 18-30 years in good health. Each CDR3 is given with its conserved first and last residue. D genes are given only for firm matches. Not every row has a clone size; where given, it reads once, few, many or a size class.

-	TRBJ2-3	-	TRBV7-9	TGTGCCAGCAGCCCTGCTGGGGGAGATACGCAGTATTTT	CASSPAGGDTQYF
-	TRBJ2-2	-	TRBV7-9	TGTGCCAGCAGCTCCTACTCTAAGGGTGGGGAGCTGTTTTTT	CASSSYSKGGELFF
-	TRBJ1-5	-	TRBV6-1	TGTGCCAGCAGTGCGGGTCAGCCCCAGCATTTT	CASSAGQPQHF
-	TRBJ2-3	-	TRBV18	TGTGCCAGCTCCGCCTTAGAGGGAGATACGCAGTATTTT	CASSALEGDTQYF
-	TRBJ2-7	TRBD1	TRBV2	TGTGCCAGCAGCGGACAGGGGGCGGGCGAGCAGTACTTC	CASSGQGAGEQYF
-	TRBJ1-2	TRBD1	TRBV2	TGTGCCAGCAGTGTGGACAGGGTATATGGCTACACCTTC	CASSVDRVYGYTF
once	TRBJ2-7	-	TRBV7-2	TGTGCCAGCAGCTCCCCGGGGCTTAATAGGGAGTACTTC	CASSSPGLNREYF
-	TRBJ2-7	-	TRBV5-4	TGTGCCAGCAGCTCAGCCGGGACGGCCACCTACGAGCAGTACTTC	CASSSAGTATYEQYF
-	TRBJ1-2	-	TRBV7-9	TGTGCCAGCAGCTTAGAGAGTCCGGGAAGCTACACCTTC	CASSLESPGSYTF
-	TRBJ1-6	TRBD1	TRBV18	TGTGCCAGCTCACTAAACAGGGGGAATTCACCCCTCCACTTT	CASSLNRGNSPLHF
-	TRBJ1-4	TRBD1	TRBV2	TGTGCCAGCAGGCCGACAGGGTTTAATGAAAAACTGTTTTTT	CASRPTGFNEKLFF
once	TRBJ1-5	TRBD1	TRBV28	TGTGGGACAGGGGCCGCGAGGCAGCCCCAGCATTTT	CGTGAARQPQHF
-	TRBJ2-1	-	TRBV5-1	TGCGCCAGCAGCTTACATCAGAAAAACTACAATGAGCAGTTCTTC	CASSLHQKNYNEQFF
-	TRBJ2-2	-	TRBV4-1	TGCGCCAGCAGCCAAGAAGGGGGGGTGAACACCGGGGAGCTGTTTTTT	CASSQEGGVNTGELFF
-	TRBJ2-3	-	TRBV19	TGTGCCAGTAGTACAAGTAGTTCCCCTAGCACAGATACGCAGTATTTT	CASSTSSSPSTDTQYF
few	TRBJ1-6	TRBD1	TRBV18	TGTGCCAGCTCACAACAGGGGTATAATTCACCCCTCCACTTT	CASSQQGYNSPLHF
-	TRBJ1-3	-	TRBV30	TGCGCAAGGGGGACCTCTGGAAACACCATATATTTT	CARGTSGNTIYF
-	TRBJ2-1	-	TRBV30	TGTGCCTGGACAGACTACAATGAGCAGTTCTTC	CAWTDYNEQFF
-	TRBJ1-4	-	TRBV7-2	TGTGCCAGCAGCTTATTGAGTGAAAAACTGTTTTTT	CASSLLSEKLFF
-	TRBJ2-5	-	TRBV5-6	TGTGCCAGCAGCTTGGCCGGGACCCAGTACTTC	CASSLAGTQYF